The 12 T cell receptor beta chains below were found in one sample sequenced in a study of blood T cell repertoires in COVID-19. Profiled with immunoSEQ multiplex PCR; TCRdb holds only in-frame clones, not every one. The sample shows roughly 49,000 clones, roughly 84% of them seen only once. The sample taken for sequencing was peripheral blood. The receptors originated from a man older than 75 with active COVID-19.

The chain is built from TRBV3-1 (or the pseudogene TRBV3-2) and TRBJ2-1; 9 bases match TRBD2. This CDR3 region has 15 residues. Unmatched junction bases numbered 6, after V lost 0 bases and J lost 9 bases. CDR1 LGHDT and CDR2 YNNKEL come from the germline V gene (reference sequence). The CDR3 DNA follows: TGTGCCAGCAGCCAAGATTGGCGGGAGGGCGGTGAGCAGTTCTTC. This translates into CASSQDWREGGEQFF.

This clone was seen a single time. The gene calls are TRBV7-9 and TRBJ2-7, with 9 bases that match TRBD1. The CDR3 is 15 residues long. Looked up from germline, CDR1 is SEHNR and CDR2 is FQNEAQ (reference sequence). The J segment lost 2 bases and the V segment lost 4 bases, leaving 6 bases of the junction unmatched. The CDR3 nucleotides read TGTGCCAGCAGCTCCCGACAGGGGGGGACCTACGAGCAGTACTTC. Translating it yields CASSSRQGGTYEQYF.

The V call is TRBV27, the J call TRBJ2-7, with 13 bases that match TRBD2. The germline V gene encodes CDR1 MNHEY and CDR2 SMNVEV (reference sequence). The V gene end was trimmed by 3 bases and the J gene end by 4 bases; junction bases not matched to a gene: 21. The CDR3 consists of 21 residues. The CDR3, as DNA: TGTGCCAGCAGTTTTAGAGGGGCTTTCGGGACTAGCGGGATTGGTATGTACGAGCAGTACTTC. Residues: CASSFRGAFGTSGIGMYEQYF.

The genes are TRBV6-2 or TRBV6-3 and TRBJ2-2; 10 bases match TRBD1. The CDR3 consists of 15 residues. Germline V gives CDR1 MNHEY, CDR2 SVGEGT. With V trimmed by 5 bases and J by 4 bases, 4 bases remained unmatched. The CDR3 sequence is CASSDRGRGTGELFF. The CDR3 coding sequence is TGTGCCAGCAGTGACAGGGGGCGCGGCACCGGGGAGCTGTTTTTT.

The DNA of the CDR3 is TGTGCCACCTCGACCGGGACAGCAAATAATTCACCCCTCCACTTT. It codes for CATSTGTANNSPLHF. The rearrangement uses TRBV28 and TRBJ1-6, with TRBD1 matching 7 bases. The J segment lost 5 bases and the V segment lost 10 bases, leaving 11 bases of the junction unmatched. CDR1 is MDHEN and CDR2 is SYDVKM in the germline V gene. CDR3 size: 15 residues.

CDR3 nucleotides: TGCGCCAGCAGCAGACTGACAGGCCAGAGCTACGAGCAGTACTTC. Translating gives CASSRLTGQSYEQYF. This chain uses TRBV5-1 with TRBJ2-7; D possibly corresponds to TRBD1 (6 bases). This CDR3 has 15 residues. The ends were cut back, 4 bases at V and 3 bases at J, with 17 bases in the middle. Germline V gene lookup returns CDR1 SGHRS and CDR2 YFSETQ.

The rearrangement links TRBV7-2 to TRBJ2-3; 8 bases align to TRBD2. Losses at the gene ends were 5 bases for V and 3 bases for J; bases not matched to a gene: 7. Looked up from germline, CDR1 is SGHTA and CDR2 is FQGNSA. The CDR3 spans 15 residues. DNA for the CDR3: TGTGCCAGCAGCCTACGGGGGGGGGCGACAGATACGCAGTATTTT. This sequence encodes CASSLRGGATDTQYF.

V is TRBV7-6 and J is TRBJ2-7; D uncertain. Germline CDR1 reads SGHVS; CDR2 reads FNYEAQ. V gave up 1 base and J gave up 3 bases, with 7 bases separating them. This CDR3 has 13 residues. The CDR3 protein is CASSLGRSYEQYF. CDR3 nucleotides: TGTGCCAGCAGCTTAGGACGGAGCTACGAGCAGTACTTC.

The chain is built from TRBV6-5 and TRBJ2-7; D is possibly TRBD1 (5 bases). The germline CDR1 and CDR2 sequences are MNHEY and SVGAGI. This CDR3 has 14 residues. With 6 bases removed from V and 3 bases from J, the gap between germline ends came to 15 bases. For the CDR3, the DNA is TGTGCCAGCAGGTTAACAGGCCAAAACTACGAGCAGTACTTC. Translation gives CASRLTGQNYEQYF.

The chain recombines TRBV7-2 with TRBJ2-1; the D gene is possibly TRBD2 (5 bases). Trimming removed 8 bases at V and 0 bases at J, with 14 bases between. The CDR3 is 15 amino acids. Germline loops: CDR1 SGHTA, CDR2 FQGNSA. The CDR3 DNA follows: TGTGCCAGCGGACTCTTGGGTAGCTCCTACAATGAGCAGTTCTTC. It codes for CASGLLGSSYNEQFF.

In this sample, this clone turned up a few times. This chain connects TRBV18 to TRBJ2-7, with D perhaps TRBD2 (5 bases). This CDR3 spans 13 amino acids. V gave up 1 base and J gave up 3 bases, with 7 bases separating them. CDR1 is KGHSH and CDR2 is LQKENI in the germline V gene. CDR3: CASSPLRGYEQYF. The CDR3 region has the DNA TGTGCCAGCTCACCACTCCGGGGCTACGAGCAGTACTTC.

The genes are TRBV6-5 and TRBJ2-3; 9 positions agree with TRBD1. The CDR3 runs to 12 residues. The V segment lost 9 bases and the J segment 5 bases; nucleotides outside the gene matches: 3. Germline V CDR1 and CDR2: MNHEY, SVGAGI. The CDR3 spells CASGTGIDTQYF. Here the CDR3 DNA reads TGTGCCAGTGGGACAGGGATAGATACGCAGTATTTT.